This T cell receptor beta chain stems from a study of blood T cells in healthy people across ages. Across the study: Roughly one uniquely barcoded beta molecule per two T cells was captured.

For the second PCR, which ran for roughly 6 to 12 cycles, a sample-barcoded 5' primer and a J-beta primer mix were used. TCRdb reprocessed the 5' RACE reads via MiXCR and lists one record per CDR3 protein. The table has some 800,000 distinct CDR3 sequences, roughly 25% seen once. This same sample was also part of a study on T cells of mothers and their children. Turning to that study: Donation came from three healthy Caucasian mothers together with their six children.

This TCR was sampled from a boy younger than 18 in good health. The sequencing sample was made of blood.

The CDR3 sequence: CASSLEEGADLNTEAFF. The DNA of the CDR3 is TGTGCCAGCAGCTTAGAGGAGGGGGCAGACCTGAACACTGAAGCTTTCTTT. The chain recombines TRBV7-9 with TRBJ1-1, with TRBD1 identical over 7 bases. Germline loops: CDR1 SEHNR, CDR2 FQNEAQ (reference sequence). J was trimmed by 0 bases and V by 1 base; bases with no gene match: 8. This CDR3 has 17 residues. The full variable domain, in which reference TRBV7-9 and TRBJ1-1 provide the parts outside the CDR3, is DTGVSQNPRHKITKRGQNVTFRCDPISEHNRLYWYRQTLGQGPEFLTYFQNEAQLEKSRLLSDRFSAERPKGSFSTLEIQRTEQGDSAMYLCASSLEEGADLNTEAFFGQGTRLTVV.